This T cell receptor (beta chain) appears in the sequencing data of a study of blood T cell repertoires in COVID-19. As for the study in general: From T cells, B-cell-depleted T cells, or PBMCs came the material, which was cDNA or gDNA.

This clone was seen once. J gave up 8 bases and V 4 bases, and 12 bases lay outside the gene matches. This CDR3 has 15 amino acids. Germline CDR1 is MDHEN and CDR2 is SYDVKM. Participant-given clinical history determined each cohort assignment. All recovered Cohort 3 donors got two negative PCRs, got clearance, or saw symptom resolution. The repertoire was sequenced with immunoSEQ multiplex PCR; TCRdb's copy has only in-frame clones and lacks some. The top ten hold roughly 1% of the sample, which has fewer than 450,000 clones, more than 75% seen once. Source material: PBMCs or T cells enriched from blood (not recorded which). The receptor's source is a woman under 40 who had recovered from COVID-19. This chain joins TRBV28 and TRBJ1-2, with 8 bases fitting TRBD1. This CDR3 is CASSSPGQVFGGYTF. The CDR3 region has the DNA TGTGCCAGCAGTTCCCCGGGACAGGTCTTCGGGGGCTACACCTTC.